This T cell receptor (beta chain) derives from a study of cytomegalovirus exposure and HLA in healthy donors. As for the study in general: Out of 180 million or so T cells, an earlier analysis found 117 million unique TCR beta sequences in total.

The study ran its PCR with 60 Vbeta and 13 Jbeta primers. In the original processing: There were some 87 million unique TCR beta chains by a later count, and 10 million to 12 million of them were shared. The table came from immunoSEQ multiplex PCR; TCRdb's copy has only in-frame clones and leaves some out. The V and J calls and clone size come from that table; D and trimming were worked out from the DNA. The sample lists about 140,000 clones, approximately 80% occurring once. Study-level findings and limits: Listed as cytomegalovirus-associated were about 160 TCR beta chains.

About this clone: Antigen: not known.

Trimming removed 2 bases at V and 4 bases at J, with 9 bases between. The CDR3 spans 13 residues. In germline, CDR1 is SGHRS, CDR2 YFSETQ. This clonotype was obtained from a man aged 25-40 years in good health and CMV-seropositive. Sequencing input: PBMCs. V gene TRBV5-1 combines with J gene TRBJ2-5; D is perhaps TRBD2 (5 bases). CDR3 coding DNA: TGCGCCAGCAGCTTTGTGAGCGGAGAGACCCAGTACTTC. Translating it yields CASSFVSGETQYF.